This is a list of T cell receptor beta chains from one sample in a study of blood T cell repertoires in COVID-19. Data came from immunoSEQ multiplex PCR; TCRdb stores just in-frame clones and leaves some out. The data show approximately 330,000 clones, around 89% seen once. The sequencing input was peripheral blood. The receptors were gathered from a woman between 45 and 65 years old with active or convalescent COVID-19. Both conserved end residues are part of each CDR3. A D gene is named only where the DNA matches it firmly. Not all rows give a size; the values are once, few, many and, for expanded clones, a class.

d_call	j_call	clone_size	v_call	cdr3_length	cdr3_nt	cdr3_aa
TRBD2	TRBJ2-3	-	TRBV7-2	16	TGTGCCAGCAGCTTAGGGCGGGGGGCGATCACAGATACGCAGTATTTT	CASSLGRGAITDTQYF
TRBD1	TRBJ2-3	once	TRBV5-1	14	TGCGCCAGCAGACTCGACAGGGGTTCCGATACGCAGTATTTT	CASRLDRGSDTQYF
TRBD1	TRBJ2-7	-	TRBV19	14	TGTGCCAGTAGTATACAGGGGGCGGGCTACGAGCAGTACTTC	CASSIQGAGYEQYF
-	TRBJ1-1	-	TRBV5-4	14	TGTGCCAGCAGCTTGGAGGGGTTGAACACTGAAGCTTTCTTT	CASSLEGLNTEAFF
-	TRBJ2-5	once	TRBV5-4	14	TGTGCCAGCAGCTTGGGGGGGGGCGCGGAGACCCAGTACTTC	CASSLGGGAETQYF
TRBD1	TRBJ2-7	-	TRBV4-1	16	TGCGCCAGCAGCCAAGTGCCAGGACAGGGCGTCTACGAGCAGTACTTC	CASSQVPGQGVYEQYF
-	TRBJ1-1	-	TRBV5-5	14	TGTGCCAGCAGCCCGGGGGTAATGAACACTGAAGCTTTCTTT	CASSPGVMNTEAFF
-	TRBJ2-7	-	TRBV27	13	TGTGCCAGCAGTTTATTCGGGGGTGGCGAGCAGTACTTC	CASSLFGGGEQYF
-	TRBJ2-1	-	TRBV12-3/TRBV12-4	12	-	CASSWGLGSPFF
-	TRBJ2-2	few	TRBV7-2	15	TGTGCCAGCAGCCACCGGACAACGAACACCGGGGAGCTGTTTTTT	CASSHRTTNTGELFF
-	TRBJ2-1	once	TRBV6-5	15	TGTGCCAGCAGTTACGCGAGGAGTTCCTACAATGAGCAGTTCTTC	CASSYARSSYNEQFF
TRBD2	TRBJ2-1	-	TRBV7-6	15	TGTGCCAGCAGCTTAGTTAGCGGGAGAGAGGGTGAGCAGTTCTTC	CASSLVSGREGEQFF
TRBD1	TRBJ1-2	-	TRBV6-1	15	TGTGCCAGCAGTGAATTCGGGCGTGGGACAGATGGCTACACCTTC	CASSEFGRGTDGYTF
-	TRBJ1-1	-	TRBV21-1	20	TGTGCCAGCAGCAAAGTGTTGGGGACAGGGTTGATTTGGGAGAACACTGAAGCTTTCTTT	CASSKVLGTGLIWENTEAFF
-	TRBJ1-2	-	TRBV28	15	TGTGCCAGCAGTTTAAGGCGGGGGCTTAACTATGGCTACACCTTC	CASSLRRGLNYGYTF
-	TRBJ1-1	-	TRBV9	15	TGTGCCAGCAGCCCCAGCGTCTACATGAACACTGAAGCTTTCTTT	CASSPSVYMNTEAFF
-	TRBJ2-2	once	TRBV5-4	16	TGTGCCAGCAGCTCTGGCGGGGTGGTGGACACCGGGGAGCTGTTTTTT	CASSSGGVVDTGELFF
-	TRBJ2-5	-	TRBV5-8	19	TGTGCCAGCAGCTTCCGTAGGAGGGGCGGTACCCCTGCTGCAGAGACCCAGTACTTC	CASSFRRRGGTPAAETQYF
TRBD2	TRBJ2-1	-	TRBV18	16	TGTGCCAGCTCACCAGGTGCGGGAGGCCCTTACAATGAGCAGTTCTTC	CASSPGAGGPYNEQFF
-	TRBJ1-6	-	TRBV7-8	20	TGTGCCAGCAGCTTACCGTTGGCTTGGGCAGGGGCGCTTCATAATTCACCCCTCCACTTT	CASSLPLAWAGALHNSPLHF
TRBD2	TRBJ2-1	-	TRBV7-3	15	TGTGCCAGCAGCCGCGACGGACTAGCTAGGGATGAGCAGTTCTTC	CASSRDGLARDEQFF
TRBD1	TRBJ1-4	-	TRBV4-3	16	TGCGCCAGCAGCCAAGGGAGGACAGGGCCTTATGAAAAACTGTTTTTT	CASSQGRTGPYEKLFF
TRBD2	TRBJ2-3	-	TRBV6-5	16	TGTGCCAGCAGTTCGCGACTAGCGGGGGACAGAGATACGCAGTATTTT	CASSSRLAGDRDTQYF
TRBD1	TRBJ2-7	-	TRBV19	14	TGTGCCAGTACAGGCGGACAGGGGGCAGGGGAGCAGTACTTC	CASTGGQGAGEQYF
-	TRBJ1-6	-	TRBV10-3	13	TGTGCCATCAGTGAGTCGGAGAATTCACCCCTCCACTTT	CAISESENSPLHF
-	TRBJ1-2	-	TRBV7-9	15	TGTGCCAGCAGCTTAGGGGAGGGGGAGGGCTATGGCTACACCTTC	CASSLGEGEGYGYTF
-	TRBJ1-5	-	TRBV6-6	16	TGTGCCAGCAGTTACCGGGCGGGGGTCGAGAATCAGCCCCAGCATTTT	CASSYRAGVENQPQHF
-	TRBJ1-2	-	TRBV14	16	TGTGCCAGCAGCCAAGATCTGCAGGGGCTATTGGGTGGCTACACCTTC	CASSQDLQGLLGGYTF
-	TRBJ2-3	-	TRBV5-5	14	TGTGCCAGCAGCTTAACAGGGAGCACAGATACGCAGTATTTT	CASSLTGSTDTQYF
-	TRBJ1-2	-	TRBV7-8	14	TGTGCCAGCAGCTCCGGACAGATCTCCTATGGCTACACCTTC	CASSSGQISYGYTF
-	TRBJ2-3	-	TRBV27	16	TGTGCCAGCAGTTCCGTCCAGGGGTATCGCACAGATACGCAGTATTTT	CASSSVQGYRTDTQYF
-	TRBJ2-7	-	TRBV30	11	TGTGCCTGGAGTGTAACAGGGGAGCAGTACTTC	CAWSVTGEQYF
-	TRBJ1-3	-	TRBV19	14	TGTGCCACCCAACGCGGCGGCTCTGGAAACACCATATATTTT	CATQRGGSGNTIYF
TRBD1	TRBJ2-1	once	TRBV7-9	16	TGTGCCAGCAGCTTAGAGACAGGGTTGGTGCTCAATGAGCAGTTCTTC	CASSLETGLVLNEQFF
-	TRBJ2-7	-	TRBV4-1	13	TGCGCCAGCAGCCACAGGCCAGCCTACGAGCAGTACTTC	CASSHRPAYEQYF
TRBD2	TRBJ2-7	-	TRBV5-1	15	TGCGCCAGCAGCCGCGGGACTAGCGGGATCTACGAGCAGTACTTC	CASSRGTSGIYEQYF
-	TRBJ1-2	-	TRBV16	13	TGTGCCAGCAGCGAGACTAAGAGGTATGGCTACACCTTC	CASSETKRYGYTF
-	TRBJ2-5	-	TRBV30	13	TGTGCCTGGAGTTTAGGAGTTCCTGAGACCCAGTACTTC	CAWSLGVPETQYF
-	TRBJ1-5	-	TRBV15	15	TGTGCCACCAGCAGAGGACAGGTACGGGATCAGCCCCAGCATTTT	CATSRGQVRDQPQHF
TRBD1	TRBJ1-6	-	TRBV27	14	TGTGCCAGCAGTTGGACAGGGGCGGATTCACCCCTCCACTTT	CASSWTGADSPLHF
-	TRBJ1-1	once	TRBV20-1	11	TGCAGTGCTCCTACGGGGTTAGAAGCTTTCTTT	CSAPTGLEAFF
-	TRBJ2-1	-	TRBV7-2	13	TGTGCCAGCAGCTTACCGGGAACCGGTGAGCAGTTCTTC	CASSLPGTGEQFF
-	TRBJ2-7	-	TRBV19	13	TGTGCCAGTAGTCCTCCTCTCATCGGGGAGCAGTACTTC	CASSPPLIGEQYF
-	TRBJ1-5	once	TRBV4-1	16	TGCGCCAGCAGCCAAGGGGGCTTTTCTAGCAATCAGCCCCAGCATTTT	CASSQGGFSSNQPQHF
TRBD2	TRBJ2-1	-	TRBV9	14	TGTGCCAGCACATCCCCCGGGACTAGCGGTGAGCAGTTCTTC	CASTSPGTSGEQFF
-	TRBJ1-1	-	TRBV7-2	14	TGTGCCAGCAAAATAACCGGGGGAGGCACTGAAGCTTTCTTT	CASKITGGGTEAFF
-	TRBJ1-5	-	TRBV29-1	14	TGCAGCTTCCGCGGGGGTGATAGCAATCAGCCCCAGCATTTT	CSFRGGDSNQPQHF
-	TRBJ1-1	-	TRBV6-6	19	TGTGCCAGCACTCGAAATAGGGGAGGGAACCTGGGGGGGAACACTGAAGCTTTCTTT	CASTRNRGGNLGGNTEAFF
-	TRBJ1-5	-	TRBV28	14	TGTGCCAGTATCCCGGGACTGACCAATCAGCCCCAGCATTTT	CASIPGLTNQPQHF
-	TRBJ1-5	-	TRBV7-2	15	TGTGCCAGCAGCCCTAAGAACGGGGGATATCAGCCCCAGCATTTT	CASSPKNGGYQPQHF
-	TRBJ1-1	-	TRBV19	13	TGTGCCAGTACTCAGGGGAGGGACACTGAAGCTTTCTTT	CASTQGRDTEAFF
-	TRBJ2-7	-	TRBV29-1	13	TGCAGCCACACAGGGCAAAGCTCCTACGAGCAGTACTTC	CSHTGQSSYEQYF
-	TRBJ2-2	-	TRBV6-5	16	TGTGCCAGCAGTTACTCGAGTAGGCTAGCCGGCGGGGAGCTGTTTTTT	CASSYSSRLAGGELFF
-	TRBJ2-6	-	TRBV6-5	14	TGTGCCAGCATGAGCACTTCTGGGGCCAACGTCCTGACTTTC	CASMSTSGANVLTF
-	TRBJ2-1	-	TRBV4-3	16	TGCGCCAGCAGCCAAGATTTAACGGGAGAGCACAATGAGCAGTTCTTC	CASSQDLTGEHNEQFF
-	TRBJ2-3	-	TRBV6-5	13	TGTGCCAGCAGTTACGTATCGGCAGATACGCAGTATTTT	CASSYVSADTQYF
TRBD1	TRBJ2-5	-	TRBV9	15	TGTGCCAGCAGCCTCGGGACAGGGGTACGAGAGACCCAGTACTTC	CASSLGTGVRETQYF
-	TRBJ2-1	-	TRBV18	16	TGTGCCAGCTCACCAGGGGAGGATCCTACCTACAATGAGCAGTTCTTC	CASSPGEDPTYNEQFF
-	TRBJ2-3	-	TRBV1	19	TGCACCAGCAGCCAATTCTTCAGCGGGACGGGCTCTAGCACAGATACGCAGTATTTT	CTSSQFFSGTGSSTDTQYF
-	TRBJ1-4	-	TRBV7-9	18	TGTGCCAGCAGCCGCCGACTTAACCCGGGACATGGGAATGAAAAACTGTTTTTT	CASSRRLNPGHGNEKLFF